The next 25 T cell receptor beta chains were all read from a single sample in a study of T cell responses to AZD1222 COVID-19 vaccine. Profiled with immunoSEQ multiplex PCR; TCRdb holds only in-frame clones, not every one. The profile shows some 110,000 clones, 90% of them singletons. This material consisted of peripheral blood, taken on day 0 of AZD1222 vaccination. The receptors shown here come from an adult in good health.

The chain links TRBV7-2 to TRBJ1-2, with TRBD1 as a possible D gene (5 bases). The CDR3 consists of 14 residues. The germline CDR1 and CDR2 sequences are SGHTA and FQGNSA. The V and J ends lost 2 bases and 8 bases respectively, with 15 bases between them. The CDR3 DNA is TGTGCCAGCAGCTTAAACGGGGCGGCACACGGCTACACCTTC. It encodes CASSLNGAAHGYTF.

This chain joins TRBV3-1 (or the pseudogene TRBV3-2) and TRBJ2-2; perhaps TRBD2 as D (6 bases). With 2 bases removed from V and 1 base from J, the gap between germline ends came to 8 bases. The CDR3 is 15 residues long. CDR1 is LGHDT and CDR2 is YNNKEL in the germline V gene (reference sequence). The CDR3 loop reads CASSQFGGNTGELFF. CDR3 in DNA: TGTGCCAGCAGCCAATTCGGGGGGAACACCGGGGAGCTGTTTTTT.

The chain combines TRBV7-2 with TRBJ2-3, with D perhaps assigned TRBD1 or TRBD2 (6 bases each). Germline loops: CDR1 SGHTA, CDR2 FQGNSA. The germline V and J ends were trimmed by 3 bases and 6 bases, with 19 bases remaining between them. CDR3 length: 16 amino acids. The CDR3 DNA follows: TGTGCCAGCAGCTTCGGAGGGACACACCTCGGCGATACGCAGTATTTT. Amino acid sequence: CASSFGGTHLGDTQYF.

The chain combines TRBV28 with TRBJ1-5; D gene ambiguous. Trimming pared 1 base from V and 9 bases from J, leaving 16 bases between. The V gene's germline CDR1 is MDHEN and CDR2 SYDVKM. The CDR3 is 15 residues long. The CDR3 spells CASSLSKVIASPQHF. The CDR3 DNA follows: TGTGCCAGCAGTTTATCAAAGGTAATCGCCTCGCCCCAGCATTTT.

V and J are TRBV11-3 and TRBJ2-3; 9 nucleotides line up with TRBD2. Trimming cost V 4 bases and J 4 bases; bases outside gene matches: 6. Germline V lookup: CDR1 SGHNT, CDR2 YENEEA. The CDR3 runs to 15 residues. This chain's CDR3 is CASSSPGLAPDTQYF. For the CDR3, the DNA is TGTGCCAGCAGCTCACCGGGACTAGCCCCAGATACGCAGTATTTT. The full variable domain, rest sourced from reference TRBV11-3 and TRBJ2-3, is EAGVVQSPRYKIIEKKQPVAFWCNPISGHNTLYWYLQNLGQGPELLIRYENEEAVDDSQLPKDRFSAERLKGVDSTLKIQPAELGDSAVYLCASSSPGLAPDTQYFGPGTRLTVL.

This clone appeared a few times. The V gene is TRBV20-1, the J gene TRBJ2-3, with D unclear. The V end lost 3 bases, the J end lost 0 bases, and 19 bases lay between the germline ends. CDR3 length: 17 residues. From germline, CDR1 is DFQATT and CDR2 SNEGSKA (reference sequence). As DNA, the CDR3 is TGCAGTGCTAGTGATTCGTTGGGGTCCACAAGCACAGATACGCAGTATTTT. This translates into CSASDSLGSTSTDTQYF.

The chain recombines TRBV7-3 with TRBJ1-1; D is perhaps TRBD1 (6 bases). The CDR3 runs to 14 residues. Germline V gives CDR1 SGHTA, CDR2 FQGTGA. V lost 8 bases to trimming and J lost 1 base, with 14 bases between them. CDR3 sequence reads: CASRPGHTNTEAFF. The DNA for the CDR3 is TGTGCCAGCCGGCCGGGACATACGAACACTGAAGCTTTCTTT.

The chain joins TRBV12-3 or TRBV12-4 to TRBJ1-2; D ambiguous. This CDR3 is 13 amino acids long. The germline V and J ends were trimmed by 6 bases and 5 bases, with 13 bases remaining between them. CDR3 coding DNA: TGTGCCAGCAGCCCTGCCGCGAGTTATGGCTACACCTTC. The encoded protein is CASSPAASYGYTF.

V is TRBV5-1 and J is TRBJ1-3, with D possibly matching TRBD1 (5 bases). Germline V CDR1 and CDR2: SGHRS, YFSETQ. V was trimmed by 0 bases and J by 3 bases, leaving 10 bases between them. The CDR3 is 15 residues long. The CDR3 DNA follows: TGCGCCAGCAGCTTGGGTACAGGATTTGGAAACACCATATATTTT. Translation gives CASSLGTGFGNTIYF.

This clone was detected once. The rearrangement joins TRBV28 to TRBJ1-2; 10 nucleotides line up with TRBD1. Germline loops: CDR1 MDHEN, CDR2 SYDVKM. V trimming: 6 bases; J trimming: 4 bases; junction bases outside the gene matches: 5. The CDR3 contains 14 residues. CDR3 sequence: CASSFRTGGYGYTF. The CDR3 bases are TGTGCCAGCAGCTTCCGGACAGGGGGCTATGGCTACACCTTC.

This clone has just one count. This chain joins TRBV25-1 and TRBJ2-7; 12 bases are a match to TRBD1. The CDR3 extends over 15 amino acids. Trimming removed 5 bases from V and 7 bases from J; junction bases left unmatched: 9. Germline V CDR1 and CDR2: MGHDK, SYGVNS. The DNA for the CDR3 is TGTGCCAGCAGTAACCAGGGACAGGGGGCGAGGGAGCAGTACTTC. It yields the protein CASSNQGQGAREQYF.

The V call is TRBV5-6, the J call TRBJ1-2, with D tentatively TRBD1 (5 bases). Trimming stripped 0 bases from V and 8 bases from J, with 17 bases between. Per germline, CDR1 SGHDT and CDR2 YYEEEE. The CDR3 length is 15 residues. Here the CDR3 reads CASSLGYGALRGYTF. Here the CDR3 DNA reads TGTGCCAGCAGCTTGGGATACGGGGCTCTTCGGGGCTACACCTTC.

This clone was seen a single time. The V call is TRBV14, the J call TRBJ2-5, with D perhaps assigned TRBD1 or TRBD2 (6 bases each). Germline loops: CDR1 SGHDN, CDR2 FVKESK. The CDR3 is made up of 13 amino acids. V lost 4 bases and J 8 bases, leaving 14 bases between the germline ends. This CDR3 reads CASSRQVGGTQYF. The CDR3 DNA sequence: TGTGCCAGCAGCCGACAGGTGGGGGGAACCCAGTACTTC.

V gene TRBV2 combines with J gene TRBJ1-2; 7 bases align to TRBD1. Germline trimming cut 5 bases from V and 6 bases from J; bases unmatched to any gene: 9. The CDR3 consists of 14 residues. The germline gives CDR1 SNHLY, CDR2 FYNNEI. CDR3 nucleotides: TGTGCCAGCAGTAGCAACAGGGGTGGAGATGGCTACACCTTC. Its protein product is CASSSNRGGDGYTF.

This clone has just one count. The rearrangement links TRBV14 to TRBJ2-7; D is undetermined. There are 12 residues in the CDR3. Trimming stripped 6 bases from V and 3 bases from J, with 9 bases between. Germline CDR1 is SGHDN and CDR2 is FVKESK. This CDR3 is CASSRTVYEQYF. CDR3 DNA: TGTGCCAGCAGTCGGACCGTCTACGAGCAGTACTTC.

The V and J genes are TRBV13 and TRBJ1-6; 7 positions match TRBD1. The V gene end was trimmed by 1 base and the J gene end by 8 bases; junction bases not matched to a gene: 2. The germline CDR1 and CDR2 sequences are PRHDT and FYEKMQ (reference sequence). The CDR3 runs 14 residues. In DNA, the CDR3 is TGTGCCAGCAGCTTAGAGGGGGCTTATTCACCCCTCCACTTT. Translating it yields CASSLEGAYSPLHF. Looking up the rest from reference TRBV13 and TRBJ1-6 gives the full variable domain: AAGVIQSPRHLIKEKRETATLKCYPIPRHDTVYWYQQGPGQDPQFLISFYEKMQSDKGSIPDRFSAQQFSDYHSELNMSSLELGDSALYFCASSLEGAYSPLHFGNGTRLTVT.

The CDR3 spells CASSSMGQGRQFF. The CDR3 DNA sequence: TGTGCCAGCAGCTCCATGGGACAGGGGAGGCAGTTCTTC. The V gene is TRBV11-2, the J gene TRBJ2-1, with TRBD1 identical over 10 bases. CDR3 length equals 13 residues. Losses at the gene ends were 4 bases for V and 12 bases for J; bases not matched to a gene: 6. Germline V lookup: CDR1 SGHAT, CDR2 FQNNGV.

This chain connects TRBV15 to TRBJ1-2; tentative D call: TRBD1 (6 bases). In germline, CDR1 is LNHNV, CDR2 YYDKDF (reference sequence). The CDR3 has 15 amino acids. With 6 bases removed from V and 1 base from J, the gap between germline ends came to 15 bases. The DNA of the CDR3 is TGTGCCACCAGAAAATCGGGACACCTTAACTATGGCTACACCTTC. Residues: CATRKSGHLNYGYTF.

The genes are TRBV5-6 and TRBJ2-7, with D unresolved. Trimming removed 2 bases at V and 3 bases at J, with 12 bases between. The CDR3 length is 14 residues. CDR1 is SGHDT and CDR2 is YYEEEE in the germline V gene. The CDR3 region has the DNA TGTGCCAGCAGCTTTCTGGCGGAGCACTACGAGCAGTACTTC. Amino acids: CASSFLAEHYEQYF.

The chain combines TRBV19 with TRBJ1-2, with TRBD1 identical over 8 bases. Germline V lookup: CDR1 LNHDA, CDR2 SQIVND (reference sequence). This CDR3 spans 13 amino acids. J lost 6 bases, V lost 5 bases, and 5 bases had no gene match. The CDR3 sequence: CASSVTGANGYTF. CDR3 DNA sequence: TGTGCCAGTAGTGTGACAGGGGCCAATGGCTACACCTTC.

This chain links TRBV7-2 with TRBJ1-1; TRBD1 might be the D (6 bases). Germline V gene lookup returns CDR1 SGHTA and CDR2 FQGNSA. The CDR3 is 15 amino acids. V was shortened by 0 bases and J by 3 bases, with 11 bases between the two germline ends. The CDR3 bases are TGTGCCAGCAGCTTAGCTGGGACATTGGACACTGAAGCTTTCTTT. Protein: CASSLAGTLDTEAFF.

The V and J genes are TRBV28 and TRBJ1-2; maybe TRBD1 (6 bases). From germline, CDR1 is MDHEN and CDR2 SYDVKM. V gave up 6 bases and J gave up 0 bases, with 20 bases separating them. The CDR3 has 17 amino acids. This CDR3 is CASSKDIIGTTNYGYTF. CDR3 sequence (DNA): TGTGCCAGCAGCAAAGATATAATAGGGACAACTAACTATGGCTACACCTTC.

The rearrangement joins TRBV19 to TRBJ2-1, with D perhaps TRBD2 (5 bases). Trimming removed 5 bases at V and 8 bases at J, with 10 bases between. The CDR3 length is 12 residues. Germline CDR1 reads LNHDA; CDR2 reads SQIVND (reference sequence). CDR3 amino acids: CASSAGWDEQFF. CDR3 sequence (DNA): TGTGCCAGTAGTGCGGGCTGGGATGAGCAGTTCTTC.

The gene calls are TRBV2 and TRBJ1-1; D remains ambiguous. The CDR3 runs to 15 residues. Germline V lookup: CDR1 SNHLY, CDR2 FYNNEI. Trimming removed 6 bases from V and 1 base from J, with 15 bases in between. CDR3 region: CASRRGQDGNTEAFF. The CDR3 bases are TGTGCCAGCAGAAGAGGGCAAGACGGGAACACTGAAGCTTTCTTT.

This CDR3 reads CASSCQGAGAFF. The CDR3 DNA is TGTGCCAGCAGTTGCCAGGGGGCAGGGGCTTTCTTT. This sequence joins TRBV28 and TRBJ1-1; TRBD1 matches at 8 bases. The trim removed 4 bases at V and 11 bases at J, leaving 6 bases unmatched. Germline lookup yields CDR1 MDHEN and CDR2 SYDVKM. This CDR3 contains 12 residues.